Described below is a single TCR beta chain sequence and its context. Its target antigen remains unknown. No per-base quality is available; no much larger clone lies one base away. Library construction relied on the immunoSEQ multiplex PCR assay. A mixture of 60 forward primers for TCR Vbeta segments and 13 reverse primers for TCR Jbeta segments was used in the multiplex PCR. A multiplex PCR assay on genomic DNA amplified the CDR3 region of rearranged TCR beta genes. The amplified TCR beta libraries were sequenced on the Illumina HiSeq System as 87-base-pair reads. From the authors' description of their analysis: In a later analysis, 80 million or so unique TCR beta chains were counted across the roughly 700 repertoires, and around 10 million of these chains were shared by at least two donors. Raw reads were error-corrected and collapsed into unique sequences by a nearest-neighbor algorithm in which closely related sequences were merged to remove PCR and sequencing errors. To assign V, D and J gene segments, CDR3 sequences were aligned to IMGT reference sequences. For a sequence to be retained, a match of at least six nucleotides to both a V gene segment and a J gene segment was required. A rearrangement was called productive if the CDR3 had no stop codons and remained in frame with V and J, and every other rearrangement was called non-productive. Following IMGT convention, CDR3 was defined as the stretch from the second conserved V-encoded cysteine to the conserved J-encoded phenylalanine. Sequences without an unambiguous match to a single V gene segment were excluded from the earlier analysis of several hundred of the donors. An earlier analysis of 500 to 700 of the donors classified V segments as functional when productive rearrangements were above 56.7% and as segregating when the standard deviation between donors was above 5%. A statistical classification framework was built to diagnose cytomegalovirus status from the catalog of TCR beta chain sequences. V and J gene assignment, in a later analysis, came from comparing TCR nucleotide sequences with IMGT/GENE-DB human TR gene sequences. The TCRdist pipeline was used in a later analysis to assign CDR3 sequences and most-parsimonious VDJ recombination scenarios. A later analysis defined each TCR beta chain by its CDR3 amino acid sequence plus V-gene family, and excluded reads lacking a unique V-gene family. As a way to deal with suspected cross-contamination and a sequencing artifact, a later analysis dropped 450 to 600 nucleotide sequences that were highly shared and had low generation probability. In a later analysis, a clonal expansion index was calculated for each public chain from normalized within-repertoire ranks of inferred template counts. In a later analysis, generation probabilities were computed with a VDJ recombination model fitted to out-of-frame rearrangements, and the resulting probabilities were checked against IGoR. A later analysis scored TCR-TCR, TCR-HLA and TCR-CMV co-occurrence with hypergeometric tests, applying a repertoire-size bias correction to TCR pairs. In a later analysis, false discovery rates were estimated by permuting HLA or CMV assignments 20 times. In a later analysis, co-occurring TCRs were grouped with DBSCAN, and TCRdist sequence similarity was added when clustering was performed within HLA-allele-positive subsets. For co-occurrence clustering, repertoires with fewer than 30,000 or more than 120,000 public chains were excluded, along with several repertoires with anomalous nucleotide sharing. TCRdb obtained this table from immuneACCESS and retained in-frame rearrangements with V and J assigned. These tables miss some clones; where compared with another copy, unresolved V genes account for less than half of the shortfall, and the remainder is unexplained. V and J calls and clone size are copied from that table; D and trimming were computed from the DNA. Here the sample has 150,000 to 200,000 clones; 80% to 90% occur a single time. About 9.3% of the sample is in the top ten clones.

The sample originates from a study of cytomegalovirus exposure and HLA in healthy donors (dated by TCRdb to between 2016 and 2019). Background for the entire study: An earlier analysis of roughly 610 of the donors reported 250 to 350 Gb of sequence data and about 120 million unique TCR beta sequences obtained from some 170 million T cells. A later analysis re-analyzed previously published TCR beta repertoires from several hundred donors and added high-resolution HLA genotyping to study TCR occurrence patterns. Every discovery cohort repertoire had been produced on one sequencing platform. An earlier analysis of approximately 500 of the donors applied high-throughput TCR beta sequencing to assess whether each TCR beta V gene segment acted as functional or pseudogenic. Both class I and class II loci were covered by HLA typing, at four-digit resolution. Alongside the repertoire data, information on donor age, sex, ethnicity and CMV serostatus was compiled. The study profiled the T cell repertoires of some 610 subjects by immunosequencing and related them to cytomegalovirus serostatus. Genome-wide SNP genotypes for about three fifths of the roughly 670 donors were used in a later genetic analysis, which treated that subset as a discovery cohort. Because of strong linkage in the cohort, roughly five DR-DQ haplotypes were treated as single units for association and clustering. Of the roughly 400 genotyped donors, approximately 80% fell in the genetic ancestry cluster associated with self-reported Caucasian donors. Among about 360 genotyped donors of the cohort, an average of 235,054 unique TCR beta nucleotide sequences were sequenced per donor, around 20% of them non-productive. An early release covering just under 650 HLA-typed donors comprised 300 to 350 gigabases of sequencing data and around 80 million unique TCR sequences. Along with the roughly 670-subject first cohort, a separate validation cohort of more than 90 different subjects was used. In the later analysis, no new phenotypic data were used to find candidate immune exposures; instead, reliance was placed on TCR beta sequences and their occurrence across donors. The study was designed to test whether signatures of past pathogen exposure could be identified by cataloging public T cell receptors. Typing coverage varied by locus: about 620-630 donors for A, B, C, DRB1 and DQB1; roughly 520 for DQA1; 600 to 610 for DPA1; around 450 for DPB1. To predict cytomegalovirus infection status, the study combined high-throughput TCR immunosequencing, statistical association of individual TCRs with disease status, and machine learning. The paper as a whole reports these results and caveats: The 87-base-pair reads could not distinguish some IMGT-functional V segments, including TRBV6-2 and TRBV6-3, so those segments were excluded. In an earlier analysis of 587 of the donors, most TCR beta V segments appeared in productive rearrangements about 87% or about 30% of the time, broadly matching IMGT annotations. Because HLA typing was missing for some donors at each locus, association tests included only the typed subset. CMV serostatus was the only immune exposure information available for the cohort. In a later analysis, the rate of TCR association differed among HLA loci, with DRB1 alleles having the most associated TCRs and HLA-C alleles having the fewest. According to a later analysis, parvovirus B19, influenza, CMV and Epstein-Barr virus appeared linked to several top co-occurrence clusters. In both the original and validation cohorts, the classifier was reported to diagnose cytomegalovirus status with high specificity and sensitivity. Three of the identified cytomegalovirus-associated TCR beta chains were confirmed in vitro to be specific for cytomegalovirus antigens. Most TCR sequences were seen in very few donors, while some public TCRs were found in many individuals. When HLA alleles, especially DR and DQ, strongly co-occurred, attributing TCR associations to individual alleles was difficult. A further reported finding was that TCR beta sequences accurately predicted the HLA-A and HLA-B alleles for most subjects in the first cohort. The sequencing pipeline was judged likely to have produced a cluster of highly shared sequence variants as a technical artifact. In a later analysis, around 17,000 TCR beta sequences were associated with specific HLA alleles at a false discovery rate of 0.05. According to a later genetic analysis, donors in an Asian-associated ancestry cluster had fewer N-insertions in productive TCRs than the approximately 700-donor mean. In the study, approximately 150 TCR beta chains were listed as associated with cytomegalovirus. Linkage disequilibrium might explain the correlated functional status among segregating V segments, but an unknown experimental factor could not be excluded. Compared with equally common non-associated chains, HLA-associated TCR beta chains in a later analysis were more clonally expanded and had lower generation probabilities. The earlier analysis of 587 of the donors excluded 15 to 20 rarely observed V segments, including chromosome 9 orphons, because counts were too low. The authors suggested that the approach could potentially be extended to other disease states and immunological phenotypes. The cohort was sequenced for TCR beta chains only, and without alpha or paired-chain data the features that could be detected were limited. According to a later analysis, most CMV-associated TCR beta chains appeared to be HLA-restricted, and the HLA associations seemed to be driven largely by CMV exposure. Roughly uniform sequencing depth across donors was assumed in presence/absence analyses, although this assumption may not hold. A later genetic analysis associated a missense DCLRE1C variant with V-gene and J-gene trimming of TCR beta chains, and an independent cohort replicated the association.

The cohort consisted of more than 650 healthy bone marrow donors. At the time of sampling, every cohort member was nominally healthy, though immune exposures that went unrecorded were likely present. The donor was CMV seropositive and was included in the group of some 290 seropositive cohort members. Each donor provided a peripheral blood sample, and peripheral blood mononuclear cells were used for TCR beta sequencing. Genomic DNA extraction from the blood cell samples was performed with the Qiagen DNeasy Blood Extraction Kit. The CDR1 and CDR2 encoded by the germline V gene are SGHAT and FQNNGV. At the junction V is shortened by 0 bases and J by 2 bases, with 7 bases in between. Measured from the cysteine to the phenylalanine, the CDR3 is 14 residues long. Only the CDR3 part of the read is kept: 42 bases, read in frame from the first base.

The TCR comes from a man between 18 and 35 years old in good health and CMV-seropositive. The chain is made from TRBV11-2 and TRBJ2-5; the D gene cannot be resolved reliably. Sequenced: PBMCs. The CDR3 amino acid sequence is: CASSLETPQETQYF. The base sequence is TGTGCCAGCAGCTTAGAGACACCGCAAGAGACCCAGTACTTC. With all but the CDR3 taken from the reference TRBV11-2 and TRBJ2-5 genes, the full variable domain is: EAGVAQSPRYKIIEKRQSVAFWCNPISGHATLYWYQQILGQGPKLLIQFQNNGVVDDSQLPKDRFSAERLKGVDSTLKIQPAKLEDSAVYLCASSLETPQETQYFGPGTRLLVL.